Shown below are 25 T cell receptor beta chains from a single sample sequenced in a study of cytomegalovirus exposure and HLA in healthy donors. The PCR ran on 60 Vbeta and 13 Jbeta primers. Repertoires were generated with immunoSEQ multiplex PCR, while TCRdb's copy carries only in-frame clones and drops some. Of some 120,000 clones listed, more than 70% are singletons. Sequences were obtained from PBMCs. These receptor sequences come from a man younger than 40 in good health and CMV-seronegative.

CDR3: CASSSTGGLVPLHF. The CDR3 coding sequence is TGCGCCAGCAGCTCGACAGGGGGCCTTGTACCCCTCCACTTT. The chain combines TRBV5-1 with TRBJ1-6, with TRBD1 identical over 10 bases. The J segment lost 12 bases and the V segment lost 3 bases, leaving 6 bases of the junction unmatched. Per the germline V gene, CDR1 is SGHRS and CDR2 is YFSETQ. The length of the CDR3 is 14 residues.

This chain links TRBV15 with TRBJ2-7, with D perhaps matching TRBD2 (6 bases). CDR1 LNHNV and CDR2 YYDKDF come from the germline V gene (reference sequence). Deletions cut 5 bases from V and 7 bases from J, with 15 bases between. The length of the CDR3 is 13 residues. CDR3 sequence (DNA): TGTGCCACCAGCTCACAGCGGGCGAGGGAGCAGTACTTC. The encoded protein is CATSSQRAREQYF.

The chain has TRBV5-1 and TRBJ2-5; TRBD2 agrees at 14 bases. Germline CDR1 SGHRS, CDR2 YFSETQ. This CDR3 region has 16 residues. J lost 5 bases, V lost 4 bases, and 7 bases had no gene match. The CDR3 nucleotides read TGCGCCAGCAGCCTGACTAGCGGGGGGGCCCTGGAGACCCAGTACTTC. It is translated as CASSLTSGGALETQYF.

This chain links TRBV5-6 with TRBJ1-2, with D perhaps matching TRBD1 (6 bases). Per germline, CDR1 SGHDT and CDR2 YYEEEE. The CDR3 contains 11 residues. Trimming stripped 5 bases from V and 6 bases from J, with 8 bases between. Here the CDR3 reads CASRAGDGYTF. The CDR3, as DNA: TGTGCCAGCAGGGCAGGGGATGGCTACACCTTC.

The rearrangement joins TRBV4-1 to TRBJ1-2; possible D gene TRBD1, 6 bases. The V gene lost 1 base and the J gene lost 0 bases, with 15 bases spanning the gap. Germline CDR1 MGHRA, CDR2 YSYEKL. The CDR3 extends over 17 amino acids. The CDR3 nucleotides read TGCGCCAGCAGCCAAGGTGGGGGCAGGCGGACTAACTATGGCTACACCTTC. It codes for CASSQGGGRRTNYGYTF.

This chain connects TRBV5-1 to TRBJ2-2, with TRBD1 as a possible D gene (6 bases). Germline loops: CDR1 SGHRS, CDR2 YFSETQ. This CDR3 has 16 amino acids. V was pared by 5 bases and J by 2 bases, with 16 bases between. CDR3 loop: CASRFAPQGNTGELFF. Here the CDR3 DNA reads TGCGCCAGCAGATTCGCGCCACAGGGCAACACCGGGGAGCTGTTTTTT.

The V and J genes are TRBV21-1 and TRBJ2-1; TRBD1 is taken as the D call from the table, unchecked against the DNA. TRBV21-1 counts as a pseudogene. The CDR3 is 15 residues long. The CDR3 reads CASSIKGQVLNEQFF. Here the CDR3 DNA reads TGTGCCAGCAGCATTAAAGGACAGGTGCTGAATGAGCAGTTCTTC.

This clone was counted between two and nine times. The chain carries TRBV7-9 and TRBJ2-1; D call uncertain. The CDR3 sequence is 15 residues long. Germline V CDR1 and CDR2: SEHNR, FQNEAQ (reference sequence). Trimming pared 1 base from V and 0 bases from J, leaving 7 bases between. The CDR3, as DNA: TGTGCCAGCAGCTTAGATATCCTCTCCTACAATGAGCAGTTCTTC. Protein sequence: CASSLDILSYNEQFF.

V usage is TRBV2 and J usage is TRBJ1-2; 9 bases map to TRBD1. Germline V gives CDR1 SNHLY, CDR2 FYNNEI. J was trimmed by 3 bases and V by 2 bases; bases with no gene match: 7. The CDR3 is 16 residues long. In DNA form, the CDR3 reads TGTGCCAGCAGTGAACCCCTACAGGGGGCCGACTATGGCTACACCTTC. Its translation is CASSEPLQGADYGYTF. The complete variable domain, with remaining parts taken from reference TRBV2 and TRBJ1-2, reads EPEVTQTPSHQVTQMGQEVILRCVPISNHLYFYWYRQILGQKVEFLVSFYNNEISEKSEIFDDQFSVERPDGSNFTLKIRSTKLEDSAMYFCASSEPLQGADYGYTFGSGTRLTVV.

V usage is TRBV29-1 and J usage is TRBJ1-2; D not certain. Germline lookup yields CDR1 SQVTM and CDR2 ANQGSEA. The CDR3 is made up of 11 amino acids. Trimming pared 7 bases from V and 8 bases from J, leaving 14 bases between. CDR3: CSALASRGYTF. The CDR3 nucleotides are TGCAGCGCCCTAGCATCTAGGGGCTACACCTTC.

This clone was counted only a few times. This chain connects TRBV7-2 to TRBJ2-3, with TRBD2 matching over 8 bases. CDR3 size: 17 residues. Per the germline V gene, CDR1 is SGHTA and CDR2 is FQGNSA. J gave up 6 bases and V 1 base, and 12 bases lay outside the gene matches. CDR3 sequence: CASSLVSSGGSLDTQYF. In DNA, the CDR3 is TGTGCCAGCAGCTTAGTGTCCAGCGGGGGCTCACTCGATACGCAGTATTTT.

The chain carries TRBV4-3 and TRBJ2-5; TRBD2 aligns across 15 bases. The CDR3 length is 16 residues. Germline V gives CDR1 LGHNA, CDR2 YSLEER. Trimming took 4 bases from V and 5 from J; bases not matched to a gene: 5. The CDR3 DNA reads TGCGCCAGCAGCCGAGATGGGACTAGCGGGGGGGAGACCCAGTACTTC. It specifies CASSRDGTSGGETQYF.

This chain uses TRBV5-1 with TRBJ2-7, with 7 bases lining up with TRBD2. The CDR3 is made up of 15 amino acids. V was pared by 0 bases and J by 4 bases, with 7 bases of the junction left unmatched. The germline CDR1 and CDR2 sequences are SGHRS and YFSETQ. CDR3 DNA sequence: TGCGCCAGCAGCTTGGATCCAGCGGGGATTTACGAGCAGTACTTC. Translating it yields CASSLDPAGIYEQYF. The full variable domain, its missing parts supplied by reference TRBV5-1 and TRBJ2-7, is KAGVTQTPRYLIKTRGQQVTLSCSPISGHRSVSWYQQTPGQGLQFLFEYFSETQRNKGNFPGRFSGRQFSNSRSEMNVSTLELGDSALYLCASSLDPAGIYEQYFGPGTRLTVT.

The rearrangement links TRBV28 to TRBJ1-1; 7 bases agree with TRBD1. Germline values: CDR1 MDHEN, CDR2 SYDVKM. The CDR3 spans 14 residues. Unmatched junction bases numbered 11, after V lost 9 bases and J lost 4 bases. The DNA of the CDR3 is TGTGCCAGAGGCCCTTTACAGGGGCGCACTGAAGCTTTCTTT. Its protein is CARGPLQGRTEAFF.

This clone has only a few counts. The gene calls are TRBV5-1 and TRBJ1-4; 8 bases align to TRBD1. The CDR3 consists of 15 residues. Germline CDR1 reads SGHRS; CDR2 reads YFSETQ. The ends lost 4 bases at V and 1 base at J; junction bases unmatched: 3. The CDR3 coding sequence is TGCGCCAGCAGCACCGACAGGGGAACTAATGAAAAACTGTTTTTT. This gives the protein CASSTDRGTNEKLFF. Full variable domain (rest looked up from reference TRBV5-1 and TRBJ1-4): KAGVTQTPRYLIKTRGQQVTLSCSPISGHRSVSWYQQTPGQGLQFLFEYFSETQRNKGNFPGRFSGRQFSNSRSEMNVSTLELGDSALYLCASSTDRGTNEKLFFGSGTQLSVL.

This sequence joins TRBV6-5 and TRBJ2-6, with 7 bases lining up with TRBD1. Unmatched junction bases numbered 5, after V lost 5 bases and J lost 4 bases. CDR3 length equals 15 residues. Per germline, CDR1 MNHEY and CDR2 SVGAGI. The CDR3 reads CASSTTGAGANVLTF. The CDR3 coding sequence is TGTGCCAGCAGTACCACAGGGGCCGGGGCCAACGTCCTGACTTTC.

The count of this clone is one. The chain recombines TRBV18 with TRBJ2-3; 7 bases agree with TRBD2. CDR1 and CDR2 from the germline V gene are KGHSH and LQKENI. Unmatched junction bases numbered 4, after V lost 2 bases and J lost 2 bases. This CDR3 comprises 15 residues. CDR3: CASSPFSGVTDTQYF. CDR3 DNA: TGTGCCAGCTCACCATTCAGCGGGGTCACAGATACGCAGTATTTT.

J is TRBJ2-7 and V is TRBV28; 11 bases are shared with TRBD2. There are 14 residues in the CDR3. Germline V CDR1 and CDR2: MDHEN, SYDVKM. The V segment lost 6 bases and the J segment 4 bases; nucleotides outside the gene matches: 5. The CDR3, as DNA: TGTGCCAGCAGCGAGACTAGCGGGGTGTACGAGCAGTACTTC. It yields the protein CASSETSGVYEQYF.

The rearrangement links TRBV6-6 to TRBJ2-1, with D possibly being TRBD2 (6 bases). Between the trimmed V and J ends, which lost 5 bases and 8 bases, there was a span of 19 bases. Germline V CDR1 and CDR2: MNHNY, SVGAGI (reference sequence). This CDR3 comprises 15 residues. As DNA, the CDR3 is TGTGCCAGCAGTCAAAGACTAGGAACGGGAGATGAGCAGTTCTTC. Protein sequence: CASSQRLGTGDEQFF.

The genes are TRBV28 and TRBJ1-2, with D unclear. Germline CDR1 and CDR2: MDHEN and SYDVKM. CDR3 size: 13 residues. Trimming shortened V by 3 bases and J by 4 bases, and 9 bases separated the two germline ends. The CDR3: CASSLELAYGYTF. CDR3 DNA: TGTGCCAGCAGTTTGGAGCTAGCCTATGGCTACACCTTC.

The chain recombines TRBV15 with TRBJ1-3; possible D gene TRBD1, 5 bases. Between the trimmed V and J ends, which lost 0 bases and 4 bases, there was a span of 19 bases. The germline gives CDR1 LNHNV, CDR2 YYDKDF (reference sequence). The CDR3 is 18 amino acids. CDR3 region: CATSRDLRGGTGGNTIYF. CDR3 nucleotide sequence: TGTGCCACCAGCAGAGATCTACGCGGGGGAACAGGAGGAAACACCATATATTTT.

The chain links TRBV18 to TRBJ1-6; 7 bases agree with TRBD1. The junction had 2 bases not matched to a gene; V was cut back by 5 bases and J by 10 bases. From germline, CDR1 is KGHSH and CDR2 LQKENI. This CDR3 is built from 12 residues. CDR3 nucleotide sequence: TGTGCCAGCTCAGGGACAGACTCACCCCTCCACTTT. It encodes CASSGTDSPLHF.

CDR3 bases: TGCGCCAGCAGTGAAAGGGGCGGGGAGCTGTTTTTT. This encodes CASSERGGELFF. The chain uses TRBV10-1 and TRBJ2-2; D is perhaps TRBD1 (5 bases). CDR1 is WNHNN and CDR2 is SYGVQD in the germline V gene (reference sequence). The CDR3 totals 12 residues. V lost 3 bases to trimming and J lost 7 bases, with 6 bases between them.

The chain couples TRBV7-2 to TRBJ1-5, with TRBD1 matching 9 bases. Germline V gene sequence: CDR1 SGHTA, CDR2 FQGNSA. V trimming: 7 bases; J trimming: 1 base; junction bases outside the gene matches: 5. The CDR3 has 15 amino acids. In DNA, the CDR3 is TGTGCCAGCAACAGGGACAGGGAGAGCAATCAGCCCCAGCATTTT. Residues: CASNRDRESNQPQHF.

V gene TRBV19 combines with J gene TRBJ2-7; unclear D gene. Germline V lookup: CDR1 LNHDA, CDR2 SQIVND (reference sequence). The CDR3 length is 14 residues. Deletions cut 3 bases from V and 2 bases from J, with 11 bases between. CDR3 nucleotides: TGTGCCAGTAGTATTGGTCCAGTTCCCTACGAGCAGTACTTC. Its translation: CASSIGPVPYEQYF.